This T cell receptor (beta chain) derives from a study of human T cells and chemical hapten exposure. CDR1 and CDR2 from the germline V gene are SGHVS and FNYEAQ. The CDR3 runs to 15 residues. Trimming cost V 1 base and J 0 bases, with 10 bases left between them. The time point: patch test 2, 6 weeks after DPC sensitization. The treatment denotes: therapeutic diphenylcyclopropenone sensitization with weekly scalp DPC. Via MiXCR, TCRdb re-called the RACE reads, giving one row per CDR3 protein. The sample records tens of thousands of distinct CDR3 sequences, about 9% being singletons. This clonotype was sampled from a woman aged 50 to 60 with alopecia areata. Some clones in this sample may be carry-over from other donors' samples. This material consisted of whole blood, taken in connection with sensitization to the hapten diphenylcyclopropenone (DPC). This chain links TRBV7-6 with TRBJ2-7; D is possibly TRBD2 (5 bases). For the CDR3, the DNA is TGTGCCAGCAGCTTAGGGGGTAGCGACTCCTACGAGCAGTACTTC. Translation gives CASSLGGSDSYEQYF.